Below, 17 T cell receptor beta chains from the same sample are listed, as sequenced in a study of Ad26.COV2.S vaccination and SARS-CoV-2 variants. The table came from immunoSEQ multiplex PCR; TCRdb's copy has only in-frame clones and leaves some out. The data contain around 300,000 clones, around 90% of them seen just once; the ten biggest clones take up 5.5%. Treatment in this sample: roughly 18 received Ad26.COV2.S at low or high dose, single or two shots; roughly five received placebo; per-sample allocation not given. The investigators took samples on day 63 after the first vaccine or placebo injection. The specimen was peripheral blood, collected in a trial of Ad26.COV2.S vaccine versus placebo. These receptors were obtained from a person between 18 and 65 years old who received the Ad26.COV2.S COVID-19 vaccine or a placebo.

The chain uses TRBV9 and TRBJ2-7, with TRBD1 identical over 9 bases. The CDR3 runs 15 residues. The ends lost 0 bases at V and 1 base at J; junction bases unmatched: 2. Germline loops: CDR1 SGDLS, CDR2 YYNGEE. The CDR3 nucleotides are TGTGCCAGCAGCGTAGTTGGGACAGGGTCCTACGAGCAGTACTTC. Translated, it gives CASSVVGTGSYEQYF.

The gene calls are TRBV6-2 or TRBV6-3 and TRBJ1-2; 8 bases are shared with TRBD1. The ends lost 3 bases at V and 7 bases at J; junction bases unmatched: 19. This CDR3 has 18 residues. Germline V gives CDR1 MNHEY, CDR2 SVGEGT. This CDR3 reads CASSYSHPHDRGFGGYTF. The CDR3 DNA follows: TGTGCCAGCAGTTATTCCCACCCCCACGACAGGGGATTCGGTGGCTACACCTTC.

The V and J genes are TRBV11-3 and TRBJ1-1; D perhaps matches TRBD1 (5 bases). The ends were cut back, 3 bases at V and 0 bases at J, with 8 bases in the middle. CDR1 and CDR2 (germline): SGHNT, YENEEA. The CDR3 is 14 amino acids. DNA of the CDR3: TGTGCCAGCAGCTTTGCAGGGATGAACACTGAAGCTTTCTTT. Its protein product is CASSFAGMNTEAFF.

V gene TRBV7-2 combines with J gene TRBJ1-2; TRBD1 is a possible D gene (5 bases). The CDR3 is made up of 14 amino acids. Germline values: CDR1 SGHTA, CDR2 FQGNSA. V was pared by 1 base and J by 5 bases, with 11 bases between. CDR3 amino acids: CASSLERGSYGYTF. The CDR3 nucleotides read TGTGCCAGCAGCTTAGAACGGGGGTCATATGGCTACACCTTC.

The chain recombines TRBV7-6 with TRBJ1-4; D is unresolved. Trimming left V 5 bases short and J 6 bases short, with 19 bases between. The germline V gene has CDR1 SGHVS and CDR2 FNYEAQ. This CDR3 contains 16 residues. CDR3 sequence: CASSPASAVPYEKLFF. CDR3 nucleotides: TGTGCCAGCAGCCCTGCCTCAGCCGTACCTTATGAAAAACTGTTTTTT.

The chain uses TRBV5-4 and TRBJ2-1; 14 bases map to TRBD2. In germline, CDR1 is SGHNT, CDR2 YYREEE (reference sequence). V shed 4 bases and J 4 bases; nucleotides not matched to a gene: 4. CDR3 size: 16 residues. CDR3 sequence: CASSHGTSGGYNEQFF. DNA of the CDR3: TGTGCCAGCAGCCATGGGACTAGCGGGGGTTACAATGAGCAGTTCTTC.

This chain connects TRBV7-8 to TRBJ2-7; TRBD2 might be the D (6 bases). The length of the CDR3 is 17 residues. Germline CDR1 and CDR2: SGHVS and FQNEAQ. Trimming shortened V by 5 bases and J by 4 bases, and 24 bases separated the two germline ends. The CDR3 DNA follows: TGTGCCAGCAGCACTGGGACTCGTCAGTCGAGTCCATACGAGCAGTACGTC. Amino acid sequence: CASSTGTRQSSPYEQYV.

The genes are TRBV6-1 and TRBJ2-7, with 12 bases identical to TRBD2. This CDR3 has 18 residues. Unmatched junction bases numbered 11, after V lost 2 bases and J lost 3 bases. Germline CDR1 MNHNS, CDR2 SASEGT. The CDR3, as DNA: TGTGCCAGCAGTGAAATAGGAGGGGGACTAGCGGGCCGCTACGAGCAGTACGTC. Its translation is CASSEIGGGLAGRYEQYV.

The rearrangement joins TRBV6-5 to TRBJ2-6; no clear D. CDR1 is MNHEY, CDR2 SVGAGI, per germline. V dropped 0 bases and J dropped 9 bases, with 9 bases sitting between them. The CDR3 has 14 residues. CDR3 sequence reads: CASSYSRQLNVLTF. CDR3 nucleotides: TGTGCCAGCAGTTACTCTAGGCAGCTCAACGTCCTGACTTTC.

CDR3 in DNA: TGTGCCAGCAGCTTTTTACAGGGAGGAAACACCATATATTTT. Its translation: CASSFLQGGNTIYF. V gene TRBV7-9 combines with J gene TRBJ1-3, with D tentatively TRBD1 (6 bases). The germline V gene encodes CDR1 SEHNR and CDR2 FQNEAQ (reference sequence). Trimming removed 3 bases from V and 4 bases from J, with 10 bases in between. This CDR3 contains 14 residues.

The gene calls are TRBV29-1 and TRBJ2-5; D could derive from TRBD1 or TRBD2 (5 bases each). Germline-derived CDR1 and CDR2 are SQVTM and ANQGSEA. The CDR3 consists of 12 residues. V gave up 7 bases and J gave up 5 bases, with 14 bases separating them. The CDR3 bases are TGCAGCGGGGGGACGTTCGGGGAGACCCAGTACTTC. It specifies CSGGTFGETQYF.

The rearrangement uses TRBV30 and TRBJ1-5; D uncertain. The CDR3 sequence is 14 residues long. V lost 0 bases, J lost 3 bases, and 9 bases lay in between. The germline V gene has CDR1 GTSNPN and CDR2 SVGIG (reference sequence). DNA for the CDR3: TGTGCCTGGAGTGTTTTAGCTTCCAATCAGCCCCAGCATTTT. It is translated as CAWSVLASNQPQHF. Supplemented by reference TRBV30 and TRBJ1-5, the full variable domain reads SQTIHQWPATLVQPVGSPLSLECTVEGTSNPNLYWYRQAAGRGLQLLFYSVGIGQISSEVPQNLSASRPQDRQFILSSKKLLLSDSGFYLCAWSVLASNQPQHFGDGTRLSIL.

The chain links TRBV9 to TRBJ2-1, with 8 nucleotides matching TRBD2. Germline values: CDR1 SGDLS, CDR2 YYNGEE. With 0 bases clipped from V and 4 bases from J, the junction kept 6 bases outside the gene matches. CDR3 length equals 16 residues. CDR3 residues: CASSVDGGGPYNEQFF. For the CDR3, the DNA is TGTGCCAGCAGCGTAGACGGCGGGGGGCCGTACAATGAGCAGTTCTTC.

This sequence joins TRBV27 and TRBJ2-6; TRBD2 might be the D (5 bases). CDR1 is MNHEY and CDR2 is SMNVEV in the germline V gene (reference sequence). The CDR3 runs 15 residues. Trimming shortened V by 6 bases and J by 1 base, and 10 bases separated the two germline ends. The CDR3 reads CASRDLSSGANVLTF. CDR3 bases: TGTGCCAGCAGGGACTTATCTTCTGGGGCCAACGTCCTGACTTTC.

This clone was observed a single time. J is TRBJ2-7 and V is TRBV4-1, with TRBD2 matching over 9 bases. V lost 0 bases, J lost 3 bases, and 3 bases stayed unmatched. Germline values: CDR1 MGHRA, CDR2 YSYEKL. The CDR3 consists of 15 residues. The CDR3 DNA is TGCGCCAGCAGCCAAGAGAGAGCGGGAGGCTACGAGCAGTACTTC. Protein sequence: CASSQERAGGYEQYF.

The genes are TRBV7-6 and TRBJ2-5; 7 bases fit TRBD2. Per the germline V gene, CDR1 is SGHVS and CDR2 is FNYEAQ. The J segment lost 3 bases and the V segment lost 2 bases, leaving 12 bases of the junction unmatched. The CDR3 totals 17 residues. The CDR3 sequence: CASSLNFLRLAEETQYF. CDR3 coding DNA: TGTGCCAGCAGCTTAAACTTTTTGCGTCTAGCGGAAGAGACCCAGTACTTC.

The chain combines TRBV6-2 or TRBV6-3 with TRBJ1-2; D not certain. The V end was cut by 5 bases, the J end by 4 bases, with 11 bases between. CDR1 MNHEY and CDR2 SVGEGT come from the germline V gene. The CDR3 totals 13 residues. In nucleotides, the CDR3 is TGTGCCAGCAGTCCCGGGCCTCCCTATGGCTACACCTTC. This codes for CASSPGPPYGYTF.